These 24 T cell receptor beta chains originate from one sample sequenced in a study of blood T cell repertoires in COVID-19. Generated by immunoSEQ multiplex PCR, the TCRdb table keeps only in-frame clones and is missing some. The top ten hold 8.6% of the sample, which has approximately 260,000 clones, about 87% seen once. The sample taken for sequencing was peripheral blood. The receptor set was obtained from a human donor in a cohort sampled during active COVID-19.

The chain employs TRBV18 and TRBJ2-4; perhaps TRBD1 as D (5 bases). From germline, CDR1 is KGHSH and CDR2 LQKENI. This CDR3 region has 15 residues. Trimming took off 2 bases at V and 2 bases at J, with 10 bases between the two ends. The CDR3 here is CASSPGADPKNIQYF. The DNA of the CDR3 is TGTGCCAGCTCACCAGGGGCGGACCCCAAAAACATTCAGTACTTC.

In this sample, this clone turned up a few times. The gene calls are TRBV6-1 and TRBJ2-7; 7 bases line up with TRBD1. V shed 0 bases and J 4 bases; nucleotides not matched to a gene: 3. This CDR3 spans 14 amino acids. The germline V gene has CDR1 MNHNS and CDR2 SASEGT. CDR3 coding DNA: TGTGCCAGCAGTGAAGCAGGGGGCGAATACGAGCAGTACTTC. Encoded protein: CASSEAGGEYEQYF.

The chain links TRBV28 to TRBJ1-2; 9 nucleotides align to TRBD1. The CDR3 sequence is 15 residues long. Germline lookup yields CDR1 MDHEN and CDR2 SYDVKM. J was trimmed by 5 bases and V by 4 bases; bases with no gene match: 8. CDR3 nucleotides: TGTGCCAGCAGTTCAGATCCGGGGACAGGGTATGGCTACACCTTC. This translates into CASSSDPGTGYGYTF.

The genes are TRBV19 and TRBJ1-4, with D possibly TRBD1 on 6 matching bases. The CDR3 length is 14 residues. V lost 4 bases, J lost 2 bases, and 8 bases lay in between. Looked up from germline, CDR1 is LNHDA and CDR2 is SQIVND (reference sequence). CDR3: CASSRGGTNEKLFF. The CDR3 nucleotides are TGTGCCAGTAGTAGGGGGGGCACTAATGAAAAACTGTTTTTT.

This clone has just a few counts. The rearrangement uses TRBV30 and TRBJ1-1, with 9 nucleotides matching TRBD1. The germline gives CDR1 GTSNPN, CDR2 SVGIG (reference sequence). With 0 bases clipped from V and 10 bases from J, the junction kept 6 bases outside the gene matches. The CDR3 spans 13 residues. The CDR3 DNA reads as TGTGCCTGGAGTGTACAGACAGGGGGAAGAGCTTTCTTT. Residues: CAWSVQTGGRAFF.

This chain connects TRBV6-2 or TRBV6-3 to TRBJ2-7; TRBD1 matches 9 bases. V shed 6 bases, J shed 2 bases, and the junction held 5 bases outside the gene matches. The CDR3 is 14 amino acids. Germline CDR1 and CDR2: MNHEY and SVGEGT. CDR3 loop: CASSTGTGTYEQYF. The CDR3 nucleotides are TGTGCCAGCAGCACCGGGACAGGGACCTACGAGCAGTACTTC.

The rearrangement links TRBV5-5 to TRBJ1-6; TRBD1 is a possible D gene (6 bases). Germline lookup yields CDR1 SGHKS and CDR2 YYEKEE (reference sequence). This CDR3 has 17 amino acids. Trimming removed 1 base at V and 0 bases at J, with 11 bases between. The CDR3 spells CASSLTGPSSYNSPLHF. In nucleotides, the CDR3 is TGTGCCAGCAGCTTGACAGGGCCCAGCTCCTATAATTCACCCCTCCACTTT.

This clone was counted a single time. The chain couples TRBV19 to TRBJ1-4, with 10 bases identical to TRBD1. CDR3 length equals 15 residues. Germline V CDR1 and CDR2: LNHDA, SQIVND (reference sequence). The J segment lost 5 bases and the V segment lost 2 bases, leaving 2 bases of the junction unmatched. CDR3 region: CASSIRTGGNEKLFF. The CDR3 DNA follows: TGTGCCAGTAGTATAAGGACAGGGGGAAATGAAAAACTGTTTTTT.

CDR3 region: CASSMSVTNTEAFF. CDR3 DNA sequence: TGTGCCAGTAGTATGTCGGTTACCAACACTGAAGCTTTCTTT. The rearrangement joins TRBV19 to TRBJ1-1, with D hard to call. Trimming took 3 bases from V and 2 from J, leaving 10 bases between them. Looked up from germline, CDR1 is LNHDA and CDR2 is SQIVND (reference sequence). CDR3 length: 14 amino acids.

This clone was seen just once. This chain connects TRBV10-1 to TRBJ1-1, with D possibly TRBD1 on 5 matching bases. Germline assignment: CDR1 WNHNN and CDR2 SYGVQD (reference sequence). The V and J ends lost 2 bases and 4 bases respectively, with 8 bases between them. The CDR3 is 13 amino acids. The CDR3 DNA follows: TGCGCCAGCAGTGAGCAGGGTACCACTGAAGCTTTCTTT. This sequence encodes CASSEQGTTEAFF.

The V gene is TRBV15, the J gene TRBJ2-3; TRBD2 is a possible D gene (5 bases). The CDR3 sequence is 15 residues long. Germline V gives CDR1 LNHNV, CDR2 YYDKDF (reference sequence). V gave up 5 bases and J gave up 2 bases, with 14 bases separating them. CDR3 region: CATSHIEGYTDTQYF. CDR3 coding DNA: TGTGCCACCAGCCATATCGAGGGATACACAGATACGCAGTATTTT.

With respect to this clone: The identical CDR3 is also encoded by other nucleotide sequences in the sample. V gene TRBV2 combines with J gene TRBJ2-5, with 8 bases identical to TRBD2. Trimming took 6 bases from V and 5 from J; bases not matched to a gene: 5. Looked up from germline, CDR1 is SNHLY and CDR2 is FYNNEI. CDR3 size: 13 residues. This CDR3 reads CASRLAGTETQYF. CDR3 sequence (DNA): TGTGCCAGCAGGTTAGCGGGGACTGAGACCCAGTACTTC.

This clone has a single count. V usage is TRBV29-1 and J usage is TRBJ2-3, with 7 bases identical to TRBD1. Germline-derived CDR1 and CDR2 are SQVTM and ANQGSEA. CDR3 size: 14 residues. With 3 bases clipped from V and 1 base from J, the junction kept 4 bases outside the gene matches. Here the CDR3 reads CSVDEQGRTDTQYF. The CDR3 nucleotides are TGCAGCGTTGATGAACAGGGGCGCACAGATACGCAGTATTTT.

The chain recombines TRBV5-6 with TRBJ1-2; 11 bases are a match to TRBD1. Unmatched junction bases numbered 7, after V lost 3 bases and J lost 9 bases. The CDR3 runs to 14 residues. The germline gives CDR1 SGHDT, CDR2 YYEEEE. This chain's CDR3 is CASSSGTGGLRYTF. The CDR3 DNA follows: TGTGCCAGCAGCTCCGGGACAGGGGGTTTGCGCTACACCTTC.

The genes are TRBV28 and TRBJ1-5; D perhaps matches TRBD1 (6 bases). The length of the CDR3 is 15 residues. Per the germline V gene, CDR1 is MDHEN and CDR2 is SYDVKM. V was cut by 5 bases and J by 5 bases, with 16 bases left in between. The CDR3 region has the DNA TGTGCCAGCAGTGGGGGAGGGGGGTTTGATCAGCCCCAGCATTTT. It is translated as CASSGGGGFDQPQHF. Based on the CDR3 plus reference TRBV28 and TRBJ1-5, the full variable domain is DVKVTQSSRYLVKRTGEKVFLECVQDMDHENMFWYRQDPGLGLRLIYFSYDVKMKEKGDIPEGYSVSREKKERFSLILESASTNQTSMYLCASSGGGGFDQPQHFGDGTRLSIL.

The chain is built from TRBV10-2 and TRBJ1-2; D unresolved. Per germline, CDR1 WSHSY and CDR2 SAAADI. Trimming left V 4 bases short and J 8 bases short, with 23 bases between. This CDR3 is built from 16 residues. As DNA, the CDR3 is TGCGCCAGCAGTGCGACCAACCAGGCCCTACTAGCGGGCTACACCTTC. Protein: CASSATNQALLAGYTF.

This chain connects TRBV7-9 to TRBJ1-1; TRBD1 aligns across 7 bases. The CDR3 loop spans 16 amino acids. The V and J ends lost 5 bases and 4 bases, in that order; junction bases with no gene match: 13. Germline loops: CDR1 SEHNR, CDR2 FQNEAQ (reference sequence). DNA for the CDR3: TGTGCCAGCAGCCCCCGGACAGGCCTGTCCGGCACTGAAGCTTTCTTT. The encoded protein is CASSPRTGLSGTEAFF.

V gene TRBV4-3 combines with J gene TRBJ2-1, with 9 bases lining up with TRBD2. CDR1 is LGHNA and CDR2 is YSLEER in the germline V gene. V lost 2 bases, J lost 8 bases, and 7 bases stayed unmatched. CDR3 length: 15 amino acids. DNA of the CDR3: TGCGCCAGCAGCCAATCGGGACTAGCCTTGCATGAGCAGTTCTTC. Translated, it gives CASSQSGLALHEQFF.

The chain has TRBV6-2 or TRBV6-3 and TRBJ2-7; perhaps TRBD2 as D (6 bases). The CDR3 is 21 residues long. Germline V lookup: CDR1 MNHEY, CDR2 SVGEGT. Trimming stripped 0 bases from V and 0 bases from J, with 27 bases between. The CDR3: CASSYSHRGLGVAGLSYEQYF. The CDR3, as DNA: TGTGCCAGCAGTTACTCGCACCGGGGACTGGGGGTGGCAGGGCTCTCCTACGAGCAGTACTTC.

The CDR3: CASSLNRDYYGYTF. The CDR3 DNA sequence: TGTGCCAGCAGCCTAAACAGGGATTACTATGGCTACACCTTC. The V gene is TRBV13, the J gene TRBJ1-2, with D maybe TRBD1 (6 bases). The CDR3 has 14 residues. V was pared by 5 bases and J by 3 bases, with 13 bases between. The V gene's germline CDR1 is PRHDT and CDR2 FYEKMQ (reference sequence).

The chain uses TRBV6-6 and TRBJ2-5, with D possibly matching TRBD1 (6 bases). Looked up from germline, CDR1 is MNHNY and CDR2 is SVGAGI (reference sequence). The CDR3 is 14 residues long. V was shortened by 2 bases and J by 2 bases, with 9 bases between the two germline ends. CDR3 in amino acids: CASSYGGQQETQYF. DNA for the CDR3: TGTGCCAGCAGTTACGGGGGCCAGCAAGAGACCCAGTACTTC.

This clone was seen only once. The V and J genes are TRBV2 and TRBJ2-1; TRBD2 is a possible D gene (5 bases). The CDR3 contains 13 residues. CDR1 SNHLY and CDR2 FYNNEI come from the germline V gene. Deletions cut 6 bases from V and 5 bases from J, with 11 bases between. The DNA of the CDR3 is TGTGCCAGCAGAAGAGACGGGGACAATGAGCAGTTCTTC. This translates into CASRRDGDNEQFF. Using reference TRBV2 and TRBJ2-1 for the parts outside the CDR3, the full variable domain is EPEVTQTPSHQVTQMGQEVILRCVPISNHLYFYWYRQILGQKVEFLVSFYNNEISEKSEIFDDQFSVERPDGSNFTLKIRSTKLEDSAMYFCASRRDGDNEQFFGPGTRLTVL.

This clone was observed a single time. The chain uses TRBV6-5 and TRBJ1-1; 11 positions agree with TRBD1. CDR3 length: 14 residues. Trimming removed 2 bases from V and 8 bases from J; junction bases left unmatched: 4. CDR1 and CDR2 from the germline V gene are MNHEY and SVGAGI. CDR3 loop: CASSYKGTGGEAFF. The CDR3 DNA follows: TGTGCCAGCAGTTACAAAGGGACAGGGGGAGAAGCTTTCTTT.

This clone was detected a few times. The chain has TRBV7-2 and TRBJ2-5; possible D gene TRBD2, 7 bases. Germline V gene sequence: CDR1 SGHTA, CDR2 FQGNSA. Trimming took off 7 bases at V and 5 bases at J, with 20 bases between the two ends. The CDR3 sequence is 15 residues long. The CDR3 coding sequence is TGTGCCAGCACCTGGGGGAGGGGGGATTTGGAGACCCAGTACTTC. Protein product: CASTWGRGDLETQYF.